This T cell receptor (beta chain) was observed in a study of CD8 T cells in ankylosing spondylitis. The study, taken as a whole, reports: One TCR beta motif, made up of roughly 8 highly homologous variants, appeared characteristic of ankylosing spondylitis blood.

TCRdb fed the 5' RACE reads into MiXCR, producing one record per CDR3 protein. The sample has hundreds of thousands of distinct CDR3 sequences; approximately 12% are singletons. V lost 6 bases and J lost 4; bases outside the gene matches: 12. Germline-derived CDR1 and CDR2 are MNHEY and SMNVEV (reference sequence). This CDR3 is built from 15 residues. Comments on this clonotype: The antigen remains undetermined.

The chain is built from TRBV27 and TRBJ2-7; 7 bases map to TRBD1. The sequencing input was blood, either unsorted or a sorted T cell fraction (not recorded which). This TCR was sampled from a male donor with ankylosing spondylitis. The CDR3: CASRPRGTDTYEQYF. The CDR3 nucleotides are TGTGCCAGCAGACCGAGAGGGACAGATACTTACGAGCAGTACTTC.